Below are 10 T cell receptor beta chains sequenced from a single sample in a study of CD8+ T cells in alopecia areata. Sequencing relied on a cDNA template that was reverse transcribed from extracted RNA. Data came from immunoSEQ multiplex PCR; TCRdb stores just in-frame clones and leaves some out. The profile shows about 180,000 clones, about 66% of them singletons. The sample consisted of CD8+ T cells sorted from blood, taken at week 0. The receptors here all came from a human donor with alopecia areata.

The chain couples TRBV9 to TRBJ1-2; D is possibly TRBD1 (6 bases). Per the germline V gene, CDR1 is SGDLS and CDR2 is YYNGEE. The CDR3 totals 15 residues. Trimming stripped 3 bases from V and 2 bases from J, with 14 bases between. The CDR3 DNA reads TGTGCCAGCAGCGCCGGACAGAGATTAAACTATGGCTACACCTTC. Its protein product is CASSAGQRLNYGYTF.

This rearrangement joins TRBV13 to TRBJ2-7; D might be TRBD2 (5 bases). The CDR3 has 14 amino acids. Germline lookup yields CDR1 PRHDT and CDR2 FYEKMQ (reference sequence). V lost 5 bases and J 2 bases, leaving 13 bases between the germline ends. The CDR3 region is CASSHRTDTYEQYF. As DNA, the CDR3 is TGTGCCAGCAGCCATCGGACTGACACCTACGAGCAGTACTTC.

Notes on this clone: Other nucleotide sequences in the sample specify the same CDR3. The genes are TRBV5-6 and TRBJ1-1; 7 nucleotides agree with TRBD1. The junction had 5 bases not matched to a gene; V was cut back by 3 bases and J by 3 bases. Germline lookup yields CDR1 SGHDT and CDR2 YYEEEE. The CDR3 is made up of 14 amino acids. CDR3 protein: CASSWGQGDTEAFF. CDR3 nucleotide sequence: TGTGCCAGCAGCTGGGGGCAGGGGGACACTGAAGCTTTCTTT.

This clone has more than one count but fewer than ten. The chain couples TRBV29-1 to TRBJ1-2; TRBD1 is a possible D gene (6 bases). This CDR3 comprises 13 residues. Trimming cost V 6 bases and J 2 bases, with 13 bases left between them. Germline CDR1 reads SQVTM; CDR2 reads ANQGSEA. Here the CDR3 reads CSVRGAENYGYTF. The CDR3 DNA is TGCAGCGTACGGGGGGCCGAGAACTATGGCTACACCTTC.

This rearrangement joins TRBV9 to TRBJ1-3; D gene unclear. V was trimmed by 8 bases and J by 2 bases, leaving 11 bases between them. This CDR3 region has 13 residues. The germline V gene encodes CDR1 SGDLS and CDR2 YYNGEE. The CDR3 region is CASNEGTGNTIYF. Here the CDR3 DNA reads TGTGCCAGTAATGAGGGAACTGGAAACACCATATATTTT.

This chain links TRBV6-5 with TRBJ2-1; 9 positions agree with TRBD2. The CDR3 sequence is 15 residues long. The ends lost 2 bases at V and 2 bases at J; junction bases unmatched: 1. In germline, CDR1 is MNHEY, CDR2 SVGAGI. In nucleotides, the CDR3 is TGTGCCAGCAGTTACGGCGGGGGGGCCTACAATGAGCAGTTCTTC. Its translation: CASSYGGGAYNEQFF.

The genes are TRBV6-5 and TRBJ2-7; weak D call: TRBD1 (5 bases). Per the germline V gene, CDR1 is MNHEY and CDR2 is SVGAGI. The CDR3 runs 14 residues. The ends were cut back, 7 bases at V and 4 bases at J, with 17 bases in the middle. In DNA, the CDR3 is TGTGCCAGCATCCCCGCTGTAGGGGATTACGAGCAGTACTTC. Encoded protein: CASIPAVGDYEQYF.

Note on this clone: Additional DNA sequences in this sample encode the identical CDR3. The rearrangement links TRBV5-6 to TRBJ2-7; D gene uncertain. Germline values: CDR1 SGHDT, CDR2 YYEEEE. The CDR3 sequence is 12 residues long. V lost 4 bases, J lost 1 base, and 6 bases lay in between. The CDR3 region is CASSLASYEQYF. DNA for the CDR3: TGTGCCAGCAGCCTGGCGTCCTACGAGCAGTACTTC.

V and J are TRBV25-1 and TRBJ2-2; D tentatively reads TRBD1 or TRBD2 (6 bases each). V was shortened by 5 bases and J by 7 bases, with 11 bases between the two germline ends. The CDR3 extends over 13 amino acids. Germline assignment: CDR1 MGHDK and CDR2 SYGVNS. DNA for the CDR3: TGTGCCAGCAGTTACGGGGGCAACGGGGAGCTGTTTTTT. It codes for CASSYGGNGELFF.

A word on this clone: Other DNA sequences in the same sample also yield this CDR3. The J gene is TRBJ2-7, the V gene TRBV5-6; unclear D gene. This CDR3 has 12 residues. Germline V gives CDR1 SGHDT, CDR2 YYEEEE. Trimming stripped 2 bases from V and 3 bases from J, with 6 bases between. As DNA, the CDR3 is TGTGCCAGCAGCTTATCCCTCTACGAGCAGTACTTC. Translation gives CASSLSLYEQYF. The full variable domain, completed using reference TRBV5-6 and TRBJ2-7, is DAGVTQSPTHLIKTRGQQVTLRCSPKSGHDTVSWYQQALGQGPQFIFQYYEEEERQRGNFPDRFSGHQFPNYSSELNVNALLLGDSALYLCASSLSLYEQYFGPGTRLTVT.